The 9 T cell receptor beta chains in this list originate from one sample, sequenced in a study of blood T cell repertoires in COVID-19. Repertoires were generated with immunoSEQ multiplex PCR, while TCRdb's copy carries only in-frame clones and drops some. The table records fewer than 45,000 clones, more than 85% of them present only once. The sequenced sample was peripheral blood. These receptors came from a human donor in a cohort sampled during active COVID-19.

The chain couples TRBV5-1 to TRBJ2-3, with D perhaps matching TRBD1 (5 bases). Germline V gene lookup returns CDR1 SGHRS and CDR2 YFSETQ. V was pared by 1 base and J by 2 bases, with 8 bases between. The CDR3 is 14 residues long. The CDR3: CASSLLGATDTQYF. The CDR3 bases are TGCGCCAGCAGCTTGTTAGGGGCCACAGATACGCAGTATTTT.

The J gene is TRBJ1-5, the V gene TRBV18; no reliable D call. Trimming stripped 6 bases from V and 0 bases from J, with 12 bases between. The CDR3 is made up of 15 amino acids. In germline, CDR1 is KGHSH, CDR2 LQKENI. CDR3 nucleotides: TGTGCCAGCTCCCTCGTATCAGATAGCAATCAGCCCCAGCATTTT. Encoded protein: CASSLVSDSNQPQHF.

Regarding this clone: Additional DNA sequences in this sample encode the identical CDR3. The chain links TRBV19 to TRBJ1-2; D is possibly TRBD1 (6 bases). Looked up from germline, CDR1 is LNHDA and CDR2 is SQIVND (reference sequence). The germline V and J ends were trimmed by 4 bases and 11 bases, with 20 bases remaining between them. The CDR3 is 14 residues long. Written as DNA, the CDR3 is TGTGCCAGTAGTACAAACAGGGAGTTTCTGCGTTACACCTTC. It encodes CASSTNREFLRYTF. Together with reference TRBV19 and TRBJ1-2, the CDR3 gives the full variable domain: DGGITQSPKYLFRKEGQNVTLSCEQNLNHDAMYWYRQDPGQGLRLIYYSQIVNDFQKGDIAEGYSVSREKKESFPLTVTSAQKNPTAFYLCASSTNREFLRYTFGSGTRLTVV.

The V and J genes are TRBV21-1 and TRBJ1-4. TRBV21-1 is labeled a pseudogene. This CDR3 region has 17 residues. The CDR3 spells CASNEDLAGLKDEKLFF. As DNA, the CDR3 is TGTGCCAGCAATGAGGACCTGGCGGGACTGAAGGATGAAAAACTGTTTTTT.

The genes are TRBV11-3 and TRBJ2-1, with 7 nucleotides matching TRBD2. The CDR3 contains 13 residues. V was pared by 1 base and J by 9 bases, with 3 bases of the junction left unmatched. CDR1 SGHNT and CDR2 YENEEA come from the germline V gene. The CDR3 sequence: CASSLAGGSEQFF. As DNA, the CDR3 is TGTGCCAGCAGCTTAGCGGGAGGCAGTGAGCAGTTCTTC.

The gene calls are TRBV30 and TRBJ1-5, with D tentatively TRBD1 (6 bases). In germline, CDR1 is GTSNPN, CDR2 SVGIG (reference sequence). This CDR3 has 13 amino acids. The V gene lost 0 bases and the J gene lost 4 bases, with 7 bases spanning the gap. CDR3 sequence: CAWSVRGNQPQHF. The DNA for the CDR3 is TGTGCCTGGAGTGTCAGGGGAAATCAGCCCCAGCATTTT.

This chain connects TRBV9 to TRBJ2-7, with a weak D call TRBD1 (5 bases). The CDR3 is 18 amino acids. Germline V gene sequence: CDR1 SGDLS, CDR2 YYNGEE. V was clipped by 1 base and J by 6 bases, with 26 bases between them. Here the CDR3 reads CASSVSGMVGANSPEQYF. The CDR3 DNA reads as TGTGCCAGCAGCGTATCCGGAATGGTTGGGGCTAACTCGCCCGAGCAGTACTTC.

The rearrangement joins TRBV4-1 to TRBJ1-3, with 7 bases fitting TRBD1. V trimming: 4 bases; J trimming: 6 bases; junction bases outside the gene matches: 9. Germline V CDR1 and CDR2: MGHRA, YSYEKL. The CDR3 runs to 15 residues. The CDR3 DNA is TGCGCCAGCAGCCGGGGACAGCCTTGGGAAAACACCATATATTTT. It translates to CASSRGQPWENTIYF.

The chain combines TRBV11-2 with TRBJ2-1; D is perhaps TRBD2 (6 bases). Germline V gives CDR1 SGHAT, CDR2 FQNNGV. The V and J ends lost 5 bases and 0 bases respectively, with 11 bases between them. The length of the CDR3 is 15 residues. CDR3 loop: CASSISGSSYNEQFF. Here the CDR3 DNA reads TGTGCCAGCAGCATTAGCGGAAGCTCCTACAATGAGCAGTTCTTC.